This T cell receptor beta chain is drawn from a study of blood T cell repertoires in COVID-19 (dated by TCRdb to about 2020). About the full investigation: Collaborator samples came from the United States, Italy and Spain and covered acute and convalescent phases of COVID-19. Nearly every sample came with metadata listing a de-identified subject ID, COVID-19 status, age in years and sex. Subjects who had been exposed to COVID-19, were actively infected with it, or had recovered from it provided the deeply sampled blood TCRbeta repertoires that made up the dataset. Where available, HLA class I and class II types were taken from metadata supplied by the sample provider and were not determined by assay-based typing. A freely available public database, intended as a resource for researchers studying the immune response to SARS-CoV-2, is where the repertoires were released. Samples were obtained from the ongoing ImmuneRACE study (first 160 participants) and from approximately 1,200 subjects provided by 6 global collaborators. The prospective study material was composed of cDNA or gDNA derived from T cells, B-cell-depleted T cells, or PBMCs.

V sheds 2 bases and J sheds 3 bases, leaving 15 bases between their ends. The cysteine opens and the phenylalanine closes a CDR3 of 15 amino acids. CDR3 DNA is the only sequence kept; it has 45 bases, read in frame from the first base. For CDR1 and CDR2, the germline V gene (reference sequence) lists GTSNPN and SVGIG. The immunoSEQ Assay, a bias-controlled multiplex PCR, was used to amplify TCRbeta CDR3 regions from genomic DNA. The authors' analysis ran thus. The number of nucleated cells in each sample was estimated by amplification of reference gene primers within the assay. To quantify the absolute abundance of each unique TCRbeta CDR3 rearrangement, sequence reads were collapsed and filtered. For each sample, productive Simpson clonality was calculated by taking the square root of Simpson's diversity index across productive rearrangements. This is the immuneACCESS table as TCRdb keeps it, with only in-frame sequences that have V and J called. A part of the clones is gone; compared with another copy, unresolved V genes explain less than half, and the rest is unexplained. That table gives V, J and clone size, and the DNA gave D and trimming. For this sample there are 150,000 to 200,000 clones; 70% to 90% appear just once. The top ten hold about 8.2% of the sample.

Study-wide findings and limitations: The quantity of clinical and demographic metadata differed by source and by participant and was supplied without curation.

Whole blood was collected in K2EDTA tubes by collaborating institutions according to the institutions' own protocols. Collaborator samples were shipped for TCRbeta analysis as frozen whole blood, isolated PBMCs, or DNA extracted from either sample type. About this clone: What this receptor recognizes is not known. Base quality data are lacking; no much larger clone is found one base away.

The chain is made from TRBV30 and TRBJ2-3; the D gene is possibly TRBD1, with 6 bases matching. The material sequenced was peripheral blood. The receptor was derived from a man in his 60s with acute or convalescent COVID-19. The sequenced DNA: TGTGCCTGGAGTCCGGAACAGGGAATAACAGATACGCAGTATTTT. This yields the protein CAWSPEQGITDTQYF.